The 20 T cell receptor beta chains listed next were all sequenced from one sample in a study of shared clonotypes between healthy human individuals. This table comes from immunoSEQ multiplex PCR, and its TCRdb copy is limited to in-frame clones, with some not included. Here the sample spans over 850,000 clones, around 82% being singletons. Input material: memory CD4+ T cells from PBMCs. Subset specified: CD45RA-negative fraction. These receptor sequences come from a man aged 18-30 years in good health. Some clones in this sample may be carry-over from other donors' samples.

CDR3 DNA: TGTGCCAGCAGCTTTCATTCCGGGGCACCTGGGGAGGAGACCCAGTACTTC. Its protein is CASSFHSGAPGEETQYF. This rearrangement joins TRBV7-3 to TRBJ2-5; D could derive from TRBD1 or TRBD2 (5 bases each). Germline CDR1 reads SGHTA; CDR2 reads FQGTGA. This CDR3 is built from 17 residues. V dropped 3 bases and J dropped 5 bases, with 22 bases sitting between them.

The CDR3: CASSRLQQGHSGNTIYF. As DNA, the CDR3 is TGCGCCAGCAGCCGATTGCAACAGGGCCACTCTGGAAACACCATATATTTT. The chain combines TRBV4-3 with TRBJ1-3, with TRBD1 as a possible D gene (6 bases). The CDR3 extends over 17 amino acids. Per the germline V gene, CDR1 is LGHNA and CDR2 is YSLEER. V lost 4 bases and J lost 0, with 16 bases in between.

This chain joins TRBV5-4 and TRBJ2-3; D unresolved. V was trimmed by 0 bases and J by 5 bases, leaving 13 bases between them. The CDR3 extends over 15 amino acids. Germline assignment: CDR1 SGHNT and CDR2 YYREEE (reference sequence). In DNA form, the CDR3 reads TGTGCCAGCAGCTTGGACGTTTACAATGGAGATACGCAGTATTTT. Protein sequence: CASSLDVYNGDTQYF. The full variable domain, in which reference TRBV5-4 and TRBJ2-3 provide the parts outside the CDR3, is ETGVTQSPTHLIKTRGQQVTLRCSSQSGHNTVSWYQQALGQGPQFIFQYYREEENGRGNFPPRFSGLQFPNYSSELNVNALELDDSALYLCASSLDVYNGDTQYFGPGTRLTVL.

The CDR3 sequence is CASSIQGHLYEQYF. DNA for the CDR3: TGTGCCAGTAGTATACAAGGGCACCTCTACGAGCAGTACTTC. The chain joins TRBV19 to TRBJ2-7; no definite D call. This CDR3 is 14 amino acids long. Per germline, CDR1 LNHDA and CDR2 SQIVND (reference sequence). The V gene lost 2 bases and the J gene lost 3 bases, with 11 bases spanning the gap.

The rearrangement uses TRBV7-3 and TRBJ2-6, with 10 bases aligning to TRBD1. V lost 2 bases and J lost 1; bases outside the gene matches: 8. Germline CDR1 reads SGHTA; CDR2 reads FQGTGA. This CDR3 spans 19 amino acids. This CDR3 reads CASSLYRTGGWSGANVLTF. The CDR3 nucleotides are TGTGCCAGCAGCTTATATAGGACAGGGGGTTGGTCTGGGGCCAACGTCCTGACTTTC.

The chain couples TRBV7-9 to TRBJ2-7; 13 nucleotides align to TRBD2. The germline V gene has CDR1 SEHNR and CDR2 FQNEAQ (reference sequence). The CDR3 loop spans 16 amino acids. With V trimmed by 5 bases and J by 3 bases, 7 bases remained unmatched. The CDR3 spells CASSHGLAGVNYEQYF. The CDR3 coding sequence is TGTGCCAGCAGCCACGGACTAGCGGGAGTTAACTACGAGCAGTACTTC.

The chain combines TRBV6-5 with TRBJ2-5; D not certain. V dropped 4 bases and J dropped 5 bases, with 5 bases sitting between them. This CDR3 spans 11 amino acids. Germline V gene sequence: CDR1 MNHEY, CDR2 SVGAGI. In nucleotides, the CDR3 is TGTGCCAGCAGTTCGTACGAGACCCAGTACTTC. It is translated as CASSSYETQYF.

The CDR3: CASSRDSYGYTF. The CDR3 nucleotides are TGCGCCAGCAGCCGGGACAGCTATGGCTACACCTTC. V gene TRBV5-1 combines with J gene TRBJ1-2; TRBD1 agrees at 7 bases. The CDR3 runs to 12 residues. The V segment lost 4 bases and the J segment 4 bases; nucleotides outside the gene matches: 1. Germline V gene sequence: CDR1 SGHRS, CDR2 YFSETQ.

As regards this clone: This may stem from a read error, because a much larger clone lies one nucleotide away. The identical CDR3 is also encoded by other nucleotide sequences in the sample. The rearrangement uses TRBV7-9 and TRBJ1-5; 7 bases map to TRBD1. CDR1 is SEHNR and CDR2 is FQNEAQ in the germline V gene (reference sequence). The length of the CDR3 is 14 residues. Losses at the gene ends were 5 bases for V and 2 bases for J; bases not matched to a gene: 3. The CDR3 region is CASSPGGGNQPQHF. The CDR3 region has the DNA TGTGCCAGCAGCCCAGGGGGGGGCAATCAGCCCCAGCATTTT.

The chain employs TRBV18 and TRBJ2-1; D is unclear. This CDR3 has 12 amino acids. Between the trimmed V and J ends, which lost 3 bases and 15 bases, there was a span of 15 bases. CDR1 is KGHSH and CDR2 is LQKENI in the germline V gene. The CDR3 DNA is TGTGCCAGCTCACCGGGCCTTCGTCGGCTGTTCTTC. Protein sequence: CASSPGLRRLFF.

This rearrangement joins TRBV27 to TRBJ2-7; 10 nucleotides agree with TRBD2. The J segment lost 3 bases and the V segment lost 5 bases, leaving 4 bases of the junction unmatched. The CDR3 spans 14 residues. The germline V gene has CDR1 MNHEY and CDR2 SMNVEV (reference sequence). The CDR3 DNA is TGTGCCAGCAGTGAATGGACTAGCGGCTACGAGCAGTACTTC. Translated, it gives CASSEWTSGYEQYF.

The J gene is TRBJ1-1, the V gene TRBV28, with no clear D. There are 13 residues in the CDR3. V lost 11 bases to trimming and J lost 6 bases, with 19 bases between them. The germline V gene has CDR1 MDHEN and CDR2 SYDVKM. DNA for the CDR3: TGTGCCGGCACCGGACCTTACGACTCTGAAGCTTTCTTT. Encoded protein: CAGTGPYDSEAFF.

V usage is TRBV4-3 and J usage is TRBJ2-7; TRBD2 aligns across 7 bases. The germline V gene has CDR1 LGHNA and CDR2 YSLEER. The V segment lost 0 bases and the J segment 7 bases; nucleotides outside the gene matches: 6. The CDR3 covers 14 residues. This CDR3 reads CASSQDPSGREQYF. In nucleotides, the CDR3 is TGCGCCAGCAGCCAAGACCCTAGCGGCAGAGAGCAGTACTTC.

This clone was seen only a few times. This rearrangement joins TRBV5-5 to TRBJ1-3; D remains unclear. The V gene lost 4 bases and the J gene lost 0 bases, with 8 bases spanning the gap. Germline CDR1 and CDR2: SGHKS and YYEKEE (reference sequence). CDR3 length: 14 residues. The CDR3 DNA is TGTGCCAGCAGCGCCCAAATCTCTGGAAACACCATATATTTT. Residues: CASSAQISGNTIYF.

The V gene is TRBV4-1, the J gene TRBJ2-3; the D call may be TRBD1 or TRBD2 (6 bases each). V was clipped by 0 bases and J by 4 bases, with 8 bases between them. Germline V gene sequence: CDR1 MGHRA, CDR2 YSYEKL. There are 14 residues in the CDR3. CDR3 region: CASSQEGGPDTQYF. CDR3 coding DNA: TGCGCCAGCAGCCAAGAGGGGGGCCCAGATACGCAGTATTTT.

In nucleotides, the CDR3 is TGTGCCAGCAGTTTACAGCAGGCTCAAGGGGGAAACACCATATATTTT. It yields the protein CASSLQQAQGGNTIYF. The chain employs TRBV28 and TRBJ1-3; no clear D. The CDR3 contains 16 residues. With 2 bases removed from V and 4 bases from J, the gap between germline ends came to 15 bases. Germline CDR1 and CDR2: MDHEN and SYDVKM.

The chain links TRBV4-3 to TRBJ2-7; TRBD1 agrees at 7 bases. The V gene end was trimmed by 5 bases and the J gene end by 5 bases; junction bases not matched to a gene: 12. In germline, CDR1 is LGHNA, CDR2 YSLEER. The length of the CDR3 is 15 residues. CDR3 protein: CASSLGPDRAHEQYF. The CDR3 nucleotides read TGCGCCAGCAGCTTGGGCCCCGACAGGGCCCACGAGCAGTACTTC.

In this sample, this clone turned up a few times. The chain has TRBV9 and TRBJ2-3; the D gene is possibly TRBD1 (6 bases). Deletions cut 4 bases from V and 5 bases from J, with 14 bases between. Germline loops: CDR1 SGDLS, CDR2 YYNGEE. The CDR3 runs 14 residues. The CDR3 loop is CASSPPTGLDTQYF. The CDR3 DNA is TGTGCCAGCAGCCCCCCCACAGGGTTAGATACGCAGTATTTT.

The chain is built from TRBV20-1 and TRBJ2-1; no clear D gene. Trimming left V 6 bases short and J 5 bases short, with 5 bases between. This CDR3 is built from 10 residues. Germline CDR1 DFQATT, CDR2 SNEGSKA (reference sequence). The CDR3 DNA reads TGCAGTGCCCTAGACAATGAGCAGTTCTTC. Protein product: CSALDNEQFF.

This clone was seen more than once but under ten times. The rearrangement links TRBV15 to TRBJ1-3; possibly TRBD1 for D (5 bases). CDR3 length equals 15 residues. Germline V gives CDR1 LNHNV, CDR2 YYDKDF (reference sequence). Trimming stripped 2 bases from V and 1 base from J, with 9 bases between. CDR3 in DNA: TGTGCCACCAGCAGACCCGCAGGGTCTGGAAACACCATATATTTT. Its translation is CATSRPAGSGNTIYF.